A selection of T cell receptor beta chains follows, all from one sample in a study of blood T cell repertoires in COVID-19. This table comes from immunoSEQ multiplex PCR, and its TCRdb copy is limited to in-frame clones, with some not included. The sample lists roughly 200,000 clones; 89% were seen once. Sequenced sample: PBMCs or T cells enriched from blood (not recorded which). The source is a woman aged 40 to 49 with acute COVID-19. Both conserved end residues are part of each CDR3. Size values are once, few and many counts, or a class for expanded clones, and some rows have none.

abundance,v_gene,j_gene,CDR3aa
.,TRBV19,TRBJ1-2,CASSPWWATANYGYTF
.,TRBV20-1,TRBJ2-1,CSASLRQGARNEQFF
.,TRBV30,TRBJ2-5,CAWSPSGNGETQYF
once,TRBV27,TRBJ1-2,CASRGRGQGYGYTF
once,TRBV27,TRBJ2-7,CASSSIDRGITYEQYF
.,TRBV14,TRBJ1-1,CASSKFLLTDRATEAFF
.,TRBV2,TRBJ1-2,CASSEANRGGKGYTF
few,TRBV5-4,TRBJ2-1,CASSLDGDNEQFF
.,TRBV7-2,TRBJ1-1,CASSLVGGVDTEAFF
.,TRBV7-2,TRBJ2-4,CASSLTATVLAKNIQYF
.,TRBV4-3,TRBJ1-2,CASSQDKAGGTSSGYTF
.,TRBV5-6,TRBJ2-7,CASSAQLGYEQYF
.,TRBV3-1/TRBV3-2,TRBJ2-3,CASSLKVAGGTDTQYF
once,TRBV2,TRBJ2-6,CASSGQGAGGANVLTF
.,TRBV6-5,TRBJ1-5,CATTGGNQPQHF
few,TRBV11-2,TRBJ1-1,CASSLVGGRPTEAFF
.,TRBV30,TRBJ1-2,CAWSLTGPNDGYTF
.,TRBV7-9,TRBJ2-2,CASSLNSLSGELFF
.,TRBV6-5,TRBJ2-3,CASSYSGGSTDTQYF
.,TRBV5-8,TRBJ2-2,CAGTTSGGVNTGELFF
.,TRBV5-1,TRBJ1-5,CASSLDGGGNQPQHF
.,TRBV27,TRBJ2-7,CASSLRTGYEQYF
.,TRBV3-1/TRBV3-2,TRBJ2-1,CASRPGQGVGEQFF
.,TRBV24-1,TRBJ1-5,CATQDRGGQPQHF
.,TRBV7-9,TRBJ1-4,CASSLSRQGGYEKLFF
.,TRBV5-1,TRBJ1-2,CASSTGTGDDYGYTF
.,TRBV30,TRBJ1-4,CAWRAANEKLFF
.,TRBV2,TRBJ1-5,CASSVDRGPNQPQHF
.,TRBV7-9,TRBJ1-6,CASSSSTGAHSPLHF
.,TRBV6-2/TRBV6-3,TRBJ2-7,CASSTGQGWFEQYF
.,TRBV7-3,TRBJ2-3,CASSIGTDTDTQYF
few,TRBV19,TRBJ2-1,CASRLRAPLYNEQFF
.,TRBV19,TRBJ1-1,CASSITRLDRAYLDTEAFF
.,TRBV2,TRBJ2-4,CASSEVLGGANIQYF
.,TRBV19,TRBJ1-5,CASSIQTGVNQPQHF
.,TRBV11-2,TRBJ2-7,CASSSAGTGEYEQYF
.,TRBV11-2,TRBJ2-1,CASSSGTSGIQEQFF
few,TRBV18,TRBJ1-3,CASSPPTRGSGNTIYF
.,TRBV11-2,TRBJ2-7,CASSLEGDGYEQYF
once,TRBV6-5,TRBJ2-2,CASSYSGGANTGELFF
.,TRBV27,TRBJ2-1,CATTGTASNEQFF
.,TRBV7-6,TRBJ2-1,CASSLYREGLAGGGYNEQFF
.,TRBV27,TRBJ2-7,CASSSQQKGPTYEQYF
.,TRBV28,TRBJ2-1,CASSPSIYEQFF
.,TRBV7-9,TRBJ1-2,CASSLVSGGNYGYTF
.,TRBV5-4,TRBJ1-2,CASSGDRFYGYTF
.,TRBV7-9,TRBJ2-7,CASSLLGDEQYF
.,TRBV12-3/TRBV12-4,TRBJ2-1,CASSFFSHNEQFF
.,TRBV18,TRBJ2-7,CASSTPPRSYEQYF
.,TRBV4-1,TRBJ2-7,CASSRTQGEASYEQYF
.,TRBV6-4,TRBJ2-1,CASSDRDTTLNEQFF
.,TRBV7-3,TRBJ2-7,CASSSGQFGNNEQYF